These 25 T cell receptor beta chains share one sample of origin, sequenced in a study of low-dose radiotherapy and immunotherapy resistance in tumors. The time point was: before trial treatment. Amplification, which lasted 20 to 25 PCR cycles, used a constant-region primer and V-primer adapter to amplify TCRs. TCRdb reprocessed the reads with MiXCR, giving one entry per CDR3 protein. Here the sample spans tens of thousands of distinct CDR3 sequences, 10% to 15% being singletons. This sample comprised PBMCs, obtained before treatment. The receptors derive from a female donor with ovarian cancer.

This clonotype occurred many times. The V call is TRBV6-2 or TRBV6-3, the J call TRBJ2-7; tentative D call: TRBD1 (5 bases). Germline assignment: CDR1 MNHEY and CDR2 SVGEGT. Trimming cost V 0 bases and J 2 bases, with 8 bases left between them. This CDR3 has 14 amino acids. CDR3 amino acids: CASSYSQGTYEQYF. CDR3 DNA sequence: TGTGCCAGCAGTTACTCTCAGGGAACCTACGAGCAGTACTTC.

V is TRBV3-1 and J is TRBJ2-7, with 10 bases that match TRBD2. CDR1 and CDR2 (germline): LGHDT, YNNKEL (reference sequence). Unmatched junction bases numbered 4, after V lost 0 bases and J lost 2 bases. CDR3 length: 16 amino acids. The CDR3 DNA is TGTGCCAGCAGCCAAGAAATGAGCGGGGGGGCCTACGAGCAGTACTTC. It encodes CASSQEMSGGAYEQYF.

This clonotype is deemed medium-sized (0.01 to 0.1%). The CDR3 reads CASSYTGDLYEQYF. The CDR3 nucleotides read TGCGCCAGCAGCTACACAGGAGACCTCTACGAGCAGTACTTC. V gene TRBV5-1 combines with J gene TRBJ2-7; D is perhaps TRBD1 (5 bases). CDR3 size: 14 residues. The germline gives CDR1 SGHRS, CDR2 YFSETQ. With 3 bases removed from V and 3 bases from J, the gap between germline ends came to 13 bases.

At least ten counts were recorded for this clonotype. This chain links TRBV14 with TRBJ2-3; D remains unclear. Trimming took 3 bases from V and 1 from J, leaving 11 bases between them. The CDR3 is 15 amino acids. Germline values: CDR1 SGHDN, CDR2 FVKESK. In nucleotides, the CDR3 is TGTGCCAGCAGCCAGGCAACGGTAGGCACAGATACGCAGTATTTT. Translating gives CASSQATVGTDTQYF.

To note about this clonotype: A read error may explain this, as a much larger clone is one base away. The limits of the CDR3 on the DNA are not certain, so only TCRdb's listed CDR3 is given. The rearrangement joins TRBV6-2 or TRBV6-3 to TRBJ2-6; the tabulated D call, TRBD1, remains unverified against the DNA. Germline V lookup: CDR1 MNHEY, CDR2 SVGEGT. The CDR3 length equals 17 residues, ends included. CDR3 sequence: CAPGVYPCSSGANVLTF.

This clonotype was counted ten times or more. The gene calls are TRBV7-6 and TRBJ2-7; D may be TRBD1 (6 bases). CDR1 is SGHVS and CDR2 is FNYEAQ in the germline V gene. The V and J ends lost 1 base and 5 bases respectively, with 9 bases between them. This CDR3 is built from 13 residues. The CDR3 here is CASSLDRQDEQYF. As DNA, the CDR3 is TGTGCCAGCAGCTTAGACCGACAGGACGAGCAGTACTTC. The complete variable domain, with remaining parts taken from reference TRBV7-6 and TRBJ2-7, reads GAGVSQSPRYKVTKRGQDVALRCDPISGHVSLYWYRQALGQGPEFLTYFNYEAQQDKSGLPNDRFSAERPEGSISTLTIQRTEQRDSAMYRCASSLDRQDEQYFGPGTRLTVT.

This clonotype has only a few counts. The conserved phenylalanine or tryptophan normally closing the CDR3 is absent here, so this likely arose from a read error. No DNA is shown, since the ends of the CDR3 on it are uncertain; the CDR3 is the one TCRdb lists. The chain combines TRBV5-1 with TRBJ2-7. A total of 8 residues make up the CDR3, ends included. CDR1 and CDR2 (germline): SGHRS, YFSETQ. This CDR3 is CASSLEPL.

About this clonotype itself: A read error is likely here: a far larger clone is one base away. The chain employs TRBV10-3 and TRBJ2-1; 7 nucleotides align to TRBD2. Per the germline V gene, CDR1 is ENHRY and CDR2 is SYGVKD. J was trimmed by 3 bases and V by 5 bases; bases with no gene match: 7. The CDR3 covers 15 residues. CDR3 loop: CAISLGTTLYNEQFF. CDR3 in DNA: TGTGCCATCAGTTTAGGGACTACCCTCTACAATGAGCAGTTCTTC.

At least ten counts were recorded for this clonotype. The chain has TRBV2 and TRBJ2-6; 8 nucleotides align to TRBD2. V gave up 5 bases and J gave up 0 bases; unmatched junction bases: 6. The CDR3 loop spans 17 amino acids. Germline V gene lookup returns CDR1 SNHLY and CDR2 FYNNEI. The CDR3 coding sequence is TGTGCCAGCAGTACGGCGGGGGGCGTCTCTGGGGCCAACGTCCTGACTTTC. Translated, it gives CASSTAGGVSGANVLTF.

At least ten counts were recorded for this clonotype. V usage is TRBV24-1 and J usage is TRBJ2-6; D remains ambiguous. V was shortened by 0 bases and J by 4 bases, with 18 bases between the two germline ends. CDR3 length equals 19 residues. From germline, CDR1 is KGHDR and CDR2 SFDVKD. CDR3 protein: CATSDLSADAEAGANVLTF. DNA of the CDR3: TGTGCCACCAGTGATTTGTCCGCCGACGCCGAAGCCGGGGCCAACGTCCTGACTTTC.

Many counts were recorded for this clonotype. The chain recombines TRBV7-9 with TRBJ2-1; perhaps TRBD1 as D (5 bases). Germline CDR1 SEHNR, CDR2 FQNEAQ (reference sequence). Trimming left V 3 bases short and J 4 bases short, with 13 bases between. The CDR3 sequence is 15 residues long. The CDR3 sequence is CASSFPQGLYNEQFF. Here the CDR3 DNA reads TGTGCCAGCAGCTTTCCGCAGGGCCTTTACAATGAGCAGTTCTTC.

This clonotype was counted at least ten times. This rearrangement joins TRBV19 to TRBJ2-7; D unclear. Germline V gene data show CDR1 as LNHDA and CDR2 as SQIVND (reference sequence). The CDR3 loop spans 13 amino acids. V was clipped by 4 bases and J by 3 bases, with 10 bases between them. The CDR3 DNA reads TGTGCCAGTAGTACGCTAAAGGGCTACGAGCAGTACTTC. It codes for CASSTLKGYEQYF.

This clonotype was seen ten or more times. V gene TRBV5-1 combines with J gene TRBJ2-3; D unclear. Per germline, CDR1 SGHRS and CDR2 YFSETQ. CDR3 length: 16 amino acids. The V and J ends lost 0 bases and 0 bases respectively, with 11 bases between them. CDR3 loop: CASSLAGWQSTDTQYF. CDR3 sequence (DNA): TGCGCCAGCAGCTTGGCCGGTTGGCAGAGCACAGATACGCAGTATTTT.

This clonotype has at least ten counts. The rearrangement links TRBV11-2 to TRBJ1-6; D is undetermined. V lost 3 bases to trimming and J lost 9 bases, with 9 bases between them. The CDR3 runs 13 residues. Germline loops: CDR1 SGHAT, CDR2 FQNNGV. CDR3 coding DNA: TGTGCCAGCAGCTTCGGCAGCCGTTCACCCCTCCACTTT. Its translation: CASSFGSRSPLHF.

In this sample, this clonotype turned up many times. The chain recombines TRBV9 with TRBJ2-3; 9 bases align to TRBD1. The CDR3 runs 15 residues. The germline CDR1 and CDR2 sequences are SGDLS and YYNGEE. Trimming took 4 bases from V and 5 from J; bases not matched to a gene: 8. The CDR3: CASSPGQGTQDTQYF. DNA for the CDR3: TGTGCCAGCAGCCCTGGACAGGGGACCCAAGATACGCAGTATTTT.

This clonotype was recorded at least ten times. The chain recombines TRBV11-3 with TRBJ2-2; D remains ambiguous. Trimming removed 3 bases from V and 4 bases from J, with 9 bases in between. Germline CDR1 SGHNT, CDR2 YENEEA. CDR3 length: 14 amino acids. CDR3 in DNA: TGTGCCAGCAGCTTGGACGGAGCCACCGGGGAGCTGTTTTTT. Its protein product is CASSLDGATGELFF.

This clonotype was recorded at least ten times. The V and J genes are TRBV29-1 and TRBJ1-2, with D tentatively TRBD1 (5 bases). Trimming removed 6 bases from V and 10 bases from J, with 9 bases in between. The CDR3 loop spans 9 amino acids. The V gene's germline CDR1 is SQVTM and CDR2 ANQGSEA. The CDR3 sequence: CSVGPDYTF. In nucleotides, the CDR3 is TGCAGCGTGGGACCGGACTACACCTTC.

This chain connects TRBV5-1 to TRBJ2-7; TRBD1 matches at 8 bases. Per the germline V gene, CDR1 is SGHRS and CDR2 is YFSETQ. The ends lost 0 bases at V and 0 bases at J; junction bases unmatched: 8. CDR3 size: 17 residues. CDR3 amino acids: CASSLDPGQASSYEQYF. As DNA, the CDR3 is TGCGCCAGCAGCTTGGACCCGGGACAGGCGAGCTCCTACGAGCAGTACTTC.

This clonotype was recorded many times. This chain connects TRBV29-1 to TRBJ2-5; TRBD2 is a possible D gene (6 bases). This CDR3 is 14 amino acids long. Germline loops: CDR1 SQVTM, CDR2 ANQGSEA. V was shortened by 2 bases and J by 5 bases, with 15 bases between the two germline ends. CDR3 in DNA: TGCAGCGTTGAAACATTGTGGGGGGACGAGACCCAGTACTTC. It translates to CSVETLWGDETQYF.

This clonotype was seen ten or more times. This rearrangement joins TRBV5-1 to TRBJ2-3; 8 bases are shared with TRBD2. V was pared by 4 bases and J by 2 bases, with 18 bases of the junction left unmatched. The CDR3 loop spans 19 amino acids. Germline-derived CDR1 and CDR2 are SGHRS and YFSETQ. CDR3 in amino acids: CASSPPRPPTSGVTDTQYF. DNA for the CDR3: TGCGCCAGCAGCCCCCCCCGCCCACCAACTAGCGGAGTCACAGATACGCAGTATTTT.

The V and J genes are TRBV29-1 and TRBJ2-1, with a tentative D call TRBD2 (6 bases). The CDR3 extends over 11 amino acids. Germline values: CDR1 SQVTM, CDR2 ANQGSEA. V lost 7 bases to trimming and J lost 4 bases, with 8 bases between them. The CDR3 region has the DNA TGCAGCGCCGCGGGGTACAATGAGCAGTTCTTC. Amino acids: CSAAGYNEQFF.

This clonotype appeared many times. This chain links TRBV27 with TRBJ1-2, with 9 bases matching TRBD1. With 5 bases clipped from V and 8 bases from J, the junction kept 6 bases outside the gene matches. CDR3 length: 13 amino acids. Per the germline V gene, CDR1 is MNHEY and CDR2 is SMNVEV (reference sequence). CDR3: CASSTGQGRGYTF. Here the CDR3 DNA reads TGTGCCAGCAGTACGGGACAGGGAAGGGGCTACACCTTC.

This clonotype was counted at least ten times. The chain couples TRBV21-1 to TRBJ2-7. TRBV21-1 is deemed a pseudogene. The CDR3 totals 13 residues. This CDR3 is CASNGHLNYEQYF. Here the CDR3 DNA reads TGTGCCAGCAACGGGCACCTTAACTACGAGCAGTACTTC.

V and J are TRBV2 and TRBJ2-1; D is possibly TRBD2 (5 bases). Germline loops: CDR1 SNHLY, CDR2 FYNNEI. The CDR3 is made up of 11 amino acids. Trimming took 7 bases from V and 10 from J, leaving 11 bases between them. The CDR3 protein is CASTPGVEQFF. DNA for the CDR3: TGTGCCAGCACTCCCGGGGTGGAGCAGTTCTTC. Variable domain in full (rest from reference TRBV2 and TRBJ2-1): EPEVTQTPSHQVTQMGQEVILRCVPISNHLYFYWYRQILGQKVEFLVSFYNNEISEKSEIFDDQFSVERPDGSNFTLKIRSTKLEDSAMYFCASTPGVEQFFGPGTRLTVL.

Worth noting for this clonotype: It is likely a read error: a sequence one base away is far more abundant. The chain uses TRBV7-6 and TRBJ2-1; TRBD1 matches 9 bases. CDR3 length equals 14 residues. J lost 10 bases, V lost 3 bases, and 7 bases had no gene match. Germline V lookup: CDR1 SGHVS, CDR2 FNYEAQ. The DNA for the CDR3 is TGTGCCAGCAGCTTGCGACAGGGGGTGAACGAGCAGTTCTTC. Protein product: CASSLRQGVNEQFF.